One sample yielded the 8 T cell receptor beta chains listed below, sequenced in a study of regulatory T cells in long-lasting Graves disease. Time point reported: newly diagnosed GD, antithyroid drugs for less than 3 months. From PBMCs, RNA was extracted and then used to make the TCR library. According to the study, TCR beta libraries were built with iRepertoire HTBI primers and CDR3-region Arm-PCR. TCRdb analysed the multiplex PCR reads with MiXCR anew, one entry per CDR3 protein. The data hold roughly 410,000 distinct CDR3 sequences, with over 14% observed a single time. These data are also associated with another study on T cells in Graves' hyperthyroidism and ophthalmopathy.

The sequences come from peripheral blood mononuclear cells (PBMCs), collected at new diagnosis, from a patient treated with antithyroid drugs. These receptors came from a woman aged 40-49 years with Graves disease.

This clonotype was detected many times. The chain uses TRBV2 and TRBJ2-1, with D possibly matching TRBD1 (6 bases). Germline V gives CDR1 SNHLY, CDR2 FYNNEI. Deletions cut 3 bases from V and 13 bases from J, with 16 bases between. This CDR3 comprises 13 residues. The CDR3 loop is CASSEGQSNNQFF. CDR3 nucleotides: TGTGCCAGCAGTGAGGGACAATCAAATAATCAGTTCTTC.

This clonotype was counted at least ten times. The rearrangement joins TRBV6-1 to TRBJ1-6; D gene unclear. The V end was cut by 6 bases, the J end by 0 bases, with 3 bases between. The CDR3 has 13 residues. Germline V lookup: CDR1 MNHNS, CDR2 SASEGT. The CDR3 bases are TGTGCCAGCAGAAGCTCCTATAATTCACCCCTCCACTTT. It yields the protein CASRSSYNSPLHF.

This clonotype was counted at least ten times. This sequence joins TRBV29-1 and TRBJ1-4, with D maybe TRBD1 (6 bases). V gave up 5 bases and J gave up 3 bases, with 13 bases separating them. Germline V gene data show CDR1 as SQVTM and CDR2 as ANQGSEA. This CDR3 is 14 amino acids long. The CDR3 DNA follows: TGCAGCGTTCCCTCGACAGGACCTAATGAAAAACTGTTTTTT. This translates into CSVPSTGPNEKLFF.

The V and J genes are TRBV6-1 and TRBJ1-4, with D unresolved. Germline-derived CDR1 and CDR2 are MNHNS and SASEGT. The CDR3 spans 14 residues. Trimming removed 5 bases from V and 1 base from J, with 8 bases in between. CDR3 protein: CASSLTRTNEKLFF. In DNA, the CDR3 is TGTGCCAGCAGTCTGACGAGAACTAATGAAAAACTGTTTTTT.

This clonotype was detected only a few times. Written as DNA, the CDR3 is TGTGCCAGCAGTGAAACCCCAGGTCCGGCATTCACAGATACGCAGTATTTT. Protein product: CASSETPGPAFTDTQYF. This chain connects TRBV6-1 to TRBJ2-3; no clear D. The CDR3 has 17 amino acids. V shed 2 bases and J shed 2 bases, with 17 bases lying between them. CDR1 MNHNS and CDR2 SASEGT come from the germline V gene.

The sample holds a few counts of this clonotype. In DNA, the CDR3 is TGTGCCAGCGTCAGGGCGGGAGACGACAATGAGCAGTTCTTC. Its translation: CASVRAGDDNEQFF. The chain recombines TRBV6-1 with TRBJ2-1; the match to TRBD2 covers 7 bases. Looked up from germline, CDR1 is MNHNS and CDR2 is SASEGT. J lost 5 bases, V lost 8 bases, and 9 bases had no gene match. The CDR3 extends over 14 amino acids.

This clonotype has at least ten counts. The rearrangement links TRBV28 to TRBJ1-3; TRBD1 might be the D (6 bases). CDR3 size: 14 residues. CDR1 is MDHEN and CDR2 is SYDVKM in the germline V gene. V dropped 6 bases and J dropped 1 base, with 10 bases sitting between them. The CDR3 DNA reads TGTGCCAGCAGACTCACAGGGTCTGGAAACACCATATATTTT. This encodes CASRLTGSGNTIYF.

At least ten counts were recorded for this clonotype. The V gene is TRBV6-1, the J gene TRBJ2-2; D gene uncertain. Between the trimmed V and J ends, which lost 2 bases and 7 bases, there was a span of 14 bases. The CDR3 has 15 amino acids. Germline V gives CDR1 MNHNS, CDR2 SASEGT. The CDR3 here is CASSEIRQFFGELFF. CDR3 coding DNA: TGTGCCAGCAGTGAAATAAGGCAGTTTTTCGGGGAGCTGTTTTTT.